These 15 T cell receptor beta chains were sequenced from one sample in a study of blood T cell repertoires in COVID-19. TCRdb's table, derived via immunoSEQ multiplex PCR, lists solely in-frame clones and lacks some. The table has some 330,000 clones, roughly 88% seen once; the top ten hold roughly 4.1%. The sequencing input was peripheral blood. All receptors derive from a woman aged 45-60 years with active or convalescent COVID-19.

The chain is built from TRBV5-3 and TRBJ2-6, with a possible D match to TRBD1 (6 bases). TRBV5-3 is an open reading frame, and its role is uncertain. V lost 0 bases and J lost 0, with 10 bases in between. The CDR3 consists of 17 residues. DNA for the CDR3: TGTGCCAGAAGCTTGGGAGGGGGACCCTCTGGGGCCAACGTCCTGACTTTC. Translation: CARSLGGGPSGANVLTF.

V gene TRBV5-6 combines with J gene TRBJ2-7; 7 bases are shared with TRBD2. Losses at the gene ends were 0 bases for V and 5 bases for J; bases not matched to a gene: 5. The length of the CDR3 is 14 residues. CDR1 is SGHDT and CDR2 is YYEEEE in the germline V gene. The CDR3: CASSLGLLADEQYF. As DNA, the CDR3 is TGTGCCAGCAGCTTGGGTCTCCTAGCGGACGAGCAGTACTTC.

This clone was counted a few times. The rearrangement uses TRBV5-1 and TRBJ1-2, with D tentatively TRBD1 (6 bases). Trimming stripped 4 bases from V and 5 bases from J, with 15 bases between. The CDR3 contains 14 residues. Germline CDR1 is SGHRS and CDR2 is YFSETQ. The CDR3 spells CASSTSDSKYGYTF. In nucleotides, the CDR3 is TGCGCCAGCAGCACCTCGGACAGCAAATATGGCTACACCTTC.

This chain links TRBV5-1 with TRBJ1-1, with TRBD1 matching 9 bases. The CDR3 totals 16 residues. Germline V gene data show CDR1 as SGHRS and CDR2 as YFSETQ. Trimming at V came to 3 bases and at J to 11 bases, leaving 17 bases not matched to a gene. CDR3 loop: CASSSGPGQGSKYAFF. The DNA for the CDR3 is TGCGCCAGCAGCTCGGGACCGGGACAGGGAAGTAAGTACGCTTTCTTT. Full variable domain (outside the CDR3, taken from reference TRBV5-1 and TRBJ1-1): KAGVTQTPRYLIKTRGQQVTLSCSPISGHRSVSWYQQTPGQGLQFLFEYFSETQRNKGNFPGRFSGRQFSNSRSEMNVSTLELGDSALYLCASSSGPGQGSKYAFFGQGTRLTVV.

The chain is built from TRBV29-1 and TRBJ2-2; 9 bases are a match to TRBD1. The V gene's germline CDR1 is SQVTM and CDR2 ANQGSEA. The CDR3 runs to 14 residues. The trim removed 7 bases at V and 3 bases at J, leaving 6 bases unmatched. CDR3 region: CSARDRVDTGELFF. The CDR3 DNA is TGCAGCGCCCGGGACAGGGTGGACACCGGGGAGCTGTTTTTT.

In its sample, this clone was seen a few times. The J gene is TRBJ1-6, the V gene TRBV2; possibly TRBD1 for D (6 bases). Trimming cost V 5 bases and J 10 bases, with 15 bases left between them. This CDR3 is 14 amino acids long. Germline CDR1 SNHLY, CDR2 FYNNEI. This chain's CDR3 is CASSPGDLNSPLHF. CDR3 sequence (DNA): TGTGCCAGCAGTCCAGGGGACCTTAACTCACCCCTCCACTTT.

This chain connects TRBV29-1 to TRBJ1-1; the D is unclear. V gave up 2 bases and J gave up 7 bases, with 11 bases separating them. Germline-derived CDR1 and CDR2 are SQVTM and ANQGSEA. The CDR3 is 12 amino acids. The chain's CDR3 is CSVERGVGEAFF. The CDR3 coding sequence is TGCAGCGTTGAACGCGGGGTGGGTGAAGCTTTCTTT.

This CDR3 is CASSGTGYQPQHF. CDR3 sequence (DNA): TGTGCCAGTTCCGGGACAGGGTATCAGCCCCAGCATTTT. The chain employs TRBV19 and TRBJ1-5; 9 nucleotides line up with TRBD1. Germline CDR1 and CDR2: LNHDA and SQIVND (reference sequence). Trimming at V came to 8 bases and at J to 5 bases, leaving 4 bases not matched to a gene. The CDR3 is 13 amino acids.

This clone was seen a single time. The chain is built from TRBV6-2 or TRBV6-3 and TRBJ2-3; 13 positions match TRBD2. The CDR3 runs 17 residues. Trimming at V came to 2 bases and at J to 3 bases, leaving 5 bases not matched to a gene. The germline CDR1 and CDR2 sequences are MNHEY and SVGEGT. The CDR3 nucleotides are TGTGCCAGCAGTTACCCAACTAGCGGGGGGGCAACAGATACGCAGTATTTT. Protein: CASSYPTSGGATDTQYF.

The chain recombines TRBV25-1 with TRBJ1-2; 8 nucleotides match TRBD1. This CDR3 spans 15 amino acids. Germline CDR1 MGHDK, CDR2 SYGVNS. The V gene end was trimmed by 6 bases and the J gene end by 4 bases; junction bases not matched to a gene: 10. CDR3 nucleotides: TGTGCCAGCAGGCCCCCCGGGACAGGTTCCTATGGCTACACCTTC. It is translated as CASRPPGTGSYGYTF.

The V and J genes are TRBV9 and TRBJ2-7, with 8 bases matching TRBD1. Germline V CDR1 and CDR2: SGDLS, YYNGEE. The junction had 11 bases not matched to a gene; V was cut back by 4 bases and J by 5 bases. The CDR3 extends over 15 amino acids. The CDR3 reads CASSPRQGSMDEQYF. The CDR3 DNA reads TGTGCCAGCAGCCCCCGACAGGGGTCTATGGACGAGCAGTACTTC. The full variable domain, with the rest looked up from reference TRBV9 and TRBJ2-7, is DSGVTQTPKHLITATGQRVTLRCSPRSGDLSVYWYQQSLDQGLQFLIQYYNGEERAKGNILERFSAQQFPDLHSELNLSSLELGDSALYFCASSPRQGSMDEQYFGPGTRLTVT.

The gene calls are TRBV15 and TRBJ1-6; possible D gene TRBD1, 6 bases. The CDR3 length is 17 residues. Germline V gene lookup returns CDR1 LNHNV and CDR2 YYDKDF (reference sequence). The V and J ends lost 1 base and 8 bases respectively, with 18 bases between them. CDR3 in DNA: TGTGCCACCAGCAGAGGCGGGTCGGGACAAAAGGATTCACCCCTCCACTTT. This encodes CATSRGGSGQKDSPLHF.

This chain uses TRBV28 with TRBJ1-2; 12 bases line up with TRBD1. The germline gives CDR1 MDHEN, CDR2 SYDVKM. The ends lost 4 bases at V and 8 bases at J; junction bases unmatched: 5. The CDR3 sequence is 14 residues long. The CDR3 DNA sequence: TGTGCCAGCAGTTCGGGACAGGGGGCAGGAGGCTACACCTTC. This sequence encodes CASSSGQGAGGYTF.

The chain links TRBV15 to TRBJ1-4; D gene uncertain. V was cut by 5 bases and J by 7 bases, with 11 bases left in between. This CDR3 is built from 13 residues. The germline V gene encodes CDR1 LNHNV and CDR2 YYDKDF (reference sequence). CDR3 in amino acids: CATSDSSGEKLFF. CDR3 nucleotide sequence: TGTGCCACCAGCGACTCCTCCGGTGAAAAACTGTTTTTT. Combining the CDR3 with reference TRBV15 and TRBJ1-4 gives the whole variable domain DAMVIQNPRYQVTQFGKPVTLSCSQTLNHNVMYWYQQKSSQAPKLLFHYYDKDFNNEADTPDNFQSRRPNTSFCFLDIRSPGLGDTAMYLCATSDSSGEKLFFGSGTQLSVL.

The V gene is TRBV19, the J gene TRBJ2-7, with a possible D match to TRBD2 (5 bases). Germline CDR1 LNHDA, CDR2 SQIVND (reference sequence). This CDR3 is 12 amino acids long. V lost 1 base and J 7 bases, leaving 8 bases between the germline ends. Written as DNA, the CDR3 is TGTGCCAGTAGTATAGGGTCGGGAGAGCAGTACTTC. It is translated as CASSIGSGEQYF. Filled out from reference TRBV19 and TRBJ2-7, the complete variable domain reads DGGITQSPKYLFRKEGQNVTLSCEQNLNHDAMYWYRQDPGQGLRLIYYSQIVNDFQKGDIAEGYSVSREKKESFPLTVTSAQKNPTAFYLCASSIGSGEQYFGPGTRLTVT.